These T cell receptor beta chains were read from a single sample in a study of T-cell reconstitution after alpha-beta-depleted transplantation in children. One entry per CDR3 protein, called by TCRdb with MiXCR from the PCR reads. Among fewer than 750,000 distinct CDR3 sequences listed, approximately 30% were seen once. The specimen was PBMCs, collected before TCRalphabeta/CD19-depleted stem cell transplant. Receptors originate from a boy in the first two years of life with Wiskott-Aldrich syndrome, due to receive a stem cell transplant. CDR3s include the opening cysteine and the closing phenylalanine or tryptophan. A D gene is named only where the DNA matches it firmly. Clone size is not always given. Where it is, it says once, few, many or a class for expanded clones.

d_call: .; v_call: TRBV27; clone_size: .; j_call: TRBJ1-5; cdr3_aa: CASSLFPLIGGNQPQHF; cdr3_nt: TGTGCCAGCAGTTTATTTCCCTTGATAGGGGGGAATCAGCCCCAGCATTTT
d_call: TRBD2; v_call: TRBV20-1; clone_size: few; j_call: TRBJ2-5; cdr3_aa: CSAGSGSKETQYF; cdr3_nt: TGCAGTGCTGGTAGCGGGAGTAAAGAGACCCAGTACTTC
d_call: .; v_call: TRBV20-1; clone_size: .; j_call: TRBJ1-2; cdr3_aa: CSARPGYYGYTF; cdr3_nt: TGCAGTGCTCGCCCGGGGTACTATGGCTACACCTTC
d_call: TRBD1; v_call: TRBV20-1; clone_size: .; j_call: TRBJ1-4; cdr3_aa: CSARGQGADEKLFF; cdr3_nt: TGCAGTGCTAGAGGACAGGGGGCGGATGAAAAACTGTTTTTT
d_call: .; v_call: TRBV6-1; clone_size: .; j_call: TRBJ2-5; cdr3_aa: CASRTGGGQETQYF; cdr3_nt: TGTGCCAGTCGAACAGGGGGGGGCCAAGAGACCCAGTACTTC
d_call: .; v_call: TRBV28; clone_size: .; j_call: TRBJ2-5; cdr3_aa: CASSTRRREETQYF; cdr3_nt: TGTGCCAGCAGTACCCGGCGGCGGGAAGAGACCCAGTACTTC
d_call: TRBD2; v_call: TRBV20-1; clone_size: few; j_call: TRBJ2-7; cdr3_aa: CSAGTAGIYEQYF; cdr3_nt: TGCAGTGCCGGTACAGCGGGGATATACGAGCAGTACTTC
d_call: .; v_call: TRBV9; clone_size: .; j_call: TRBJ2-2; cdr3_aa: CASVRGEVGELFF; cdr3_nt: TGTGCCAGCGTACGAGGGGAGGTCGGGGAGCTGTTTTTT
d_call: .; v_call: TRBV7-2; clone_size: .; j_call: TRBJ1-2; cdr3_aa: CASSLSEDYGYTF; cdr3_nt: TGTGCCAGCAGCTTGTCAGAAGACTATGGCTACACCTTC
d_call: TRBD2; v_call: TRBV7-2; clone_size: few; j_call: TRBJ2-7; cdr3_aa: CASSSTWAGDYEQYF; cdr3_nt: TGTGCCAGCAGCTCTACCTGGGCGGGGGACTACGAGCAGTACTTC
d_call: .; v_call: TRBV28; clone_size: .; j_call: TRBJ2-2; cdr3_aa: CASSFVAMPSTGELFF; cdr3_nt: TGTGCCAGCAGTTTCGTAGCGATGCCGAGTACCGGGGAGCTGTTTTTT
d_call: TRBD1; v_call: TRBV9; clone_size: .; j_call: TRBJ1-1; cdr3_aa: CASSVGQGLGEAFF; cdr3_nt: TGTGCCAGCAGCGTAGGACAGGGGCTCGGAGAAGCTTTCTTT
d_call: .; v_call: TRBV7-9; clone_size: .; j_call: TRBJ1-6; cdr3_aa: CASSPRDGDNSPLHF; cdr3_nt: TGTGCCAGCAGCCCACGGGACGGCGATAATTCACCCCTCCACTTT
d_call: TRBD2; v_call: TRBV29-1; clone_size: .; j_call: TRBJ2-3; cdr3_aa: CSVRVSGRPDTQYF; cdr3_nt: TGCAGCGTTCGTGTTAGCGGGAGACCAGATACGCAGTATTTT
d_call: TRBD1; v_call: TRBV5-1; clone_size: .; j_call: TRBJ2-4; cdr3_aa: CASGGQGGIQYF; cdr3_nt: TGCGCCAGCGGAGGACAGGGGGGCATTCAGTACTTC
d_call: .; v_call: TRBV12-3/TRBV12-4; clone_size: many; j_call: TRBJ2-7; cdr3_aa: CASSLESGFEQYF; cdr3_nt: TGTGCCAGCAGTTTAGAGTCAGGGTTCGAGCAGTACTTC
d_call: TRBD2; v_call: TRBV6-1; clone_size: few; j_call: TRBJ2-1; cdr3_aa: CASRTGLAGGSFKEQFF; cdr3_nt: TGTGCCAGCAGGACCGGACTAGCGGGAGGCTCCTTTAAGGAGCAGTTCTTC
d_call: .; v_call: TRBV15; clone_size: .; j_call: TRBJ1-1; cdr3_aa: CATSRGRGMNTEAFF; cdr3_nt: TGTGCCACCAGCAGAGGTCGGGGTATGAACACTGAAGCTTTCTTT